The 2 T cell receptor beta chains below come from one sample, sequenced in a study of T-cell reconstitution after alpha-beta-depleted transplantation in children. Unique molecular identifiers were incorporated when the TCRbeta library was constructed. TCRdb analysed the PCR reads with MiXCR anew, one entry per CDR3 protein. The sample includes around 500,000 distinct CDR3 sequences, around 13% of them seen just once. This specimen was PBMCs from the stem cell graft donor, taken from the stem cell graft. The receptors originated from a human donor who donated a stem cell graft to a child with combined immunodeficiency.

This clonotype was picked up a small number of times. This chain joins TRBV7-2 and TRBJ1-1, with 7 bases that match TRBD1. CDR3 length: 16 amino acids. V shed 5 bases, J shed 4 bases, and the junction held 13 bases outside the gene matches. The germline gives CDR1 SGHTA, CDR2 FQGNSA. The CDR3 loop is CASSRKAGTASTEAFF. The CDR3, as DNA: TGTGCCAGCAGCCGAAAAGCCGGGACAGCTAGCACTGAAGCTTTCTTT.

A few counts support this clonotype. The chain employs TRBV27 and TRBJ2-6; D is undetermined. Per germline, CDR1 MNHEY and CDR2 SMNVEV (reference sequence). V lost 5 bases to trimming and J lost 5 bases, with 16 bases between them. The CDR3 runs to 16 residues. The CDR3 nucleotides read TGTGCCAGCAGTATTTCCCCCACCAAAAGGGCCAACGTCCTGACTTTC. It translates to CASSISPTKRANVLTF. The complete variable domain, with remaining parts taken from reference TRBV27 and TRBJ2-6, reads EAQVTQNPRYLITVTGKKLTVTCSQNMNHEYMSWYRQDPGLGLRQIYYSMNVEVTDKGDVPEGYKVSRKEKRNFPLILESPSPNQTSLYFCASSISPTKRANVLTFGAGSRLTVL.